The source of this T cell receptor beta chain is a study of blood T cell repertoires in COVID-19. Looking at the study overall: Nucleic acid was either cDNA or gDNA, and it came from T cells, B-cell-depleted T cells, or PBMCs.

Per germline, CDR1 GTSNPN and CDR2 SVGIG (reference sequence). V was clipped by 4 bases and J by 0 bases; unmatched bases: 3. The CDR3 has 15 residues. There are a few counts of this clone. Original analysis: Amplification of reference gene primers was used by the study to estimate nucleated cell counts. Here immunoSEQ multiplex PCR was the method, and the copy in TCRdb shows in-frame clones only, minus some. The DNA gave D and trimming, while V, J and clone size come from that table. This table has a few hundred thousand clones, 87% appearing once. Those who participated ranged in age from about 18 to 95 years and resided in 20 to 25 US areas.

This TCR derives from a woman aged 18-29 years who had recovered from COVID-19. The chain is built from TRBV30 and TRBJ2-3, with 11 bases that match TRBD2. Input material: PBMCs or T cells enriched from blood (not recorded which). This CDR3 is CAWTLAGGSTDTQYF. DNA of the CDR3: TGTGCCTGGACCCTAGCGGGGGGTAGCACAGATACGCAGTATTTT. Variable domain in full (rest from reference TRBV30 and TRBJ2-3): SQTIHQWPATLVQPVGSPLSLECTVEGTSNPNLYWYRQAAGRGLQLLFYSVGIGQISSEVPQNLSASRPQDRQFILSSKKLLLSDSGFYLCAWTLAGGSTDTQYFGPGTRLTVL.